This T cell receptor (beta chain) stems from a study of CD8 T cell repertoires and HIV-1 epitope variants. About the study: Twenty-five autologous and known Gag and Nef epitope variant peptides each stimulated T cells separately. Enriched T cells were co-cultured with equal autologous T cell-negative cells. Control wells had CMV/EBV/flu peptides, negative Ebola AY9, or no peptide.

Here immunoSEQ multiplex PCR was the method, and the copy in TCRdb shows in-frame clones only, minus some. The sample yields roughly 100,000 clones, more than 65% seen once. Germline V gene data show CDR1 as SGHVS and CDR2 as FNYEAQ. This CDR3 has 16 residues. V dropped 6 bases and J dropped 6; count of bases not matched to a gene: 12. The gene calls are TRBV7-6 and TRBJ1-2, with 11 bases lining up with TRBD1. Specimen: uncultured baseline CD8+ T cells from peripheral blood mononuclear cells (PBMCs). The receptor comes from a male donor with HIV. CDR3 bases: TGTGCCAGCAGTCTCCGACCACCGGGACAGGGGGATGGCTACACCTTC. Translation gives CASSLRPPGQGDGYTF.